Listed below are T cell receptor beta chains from one sample, sequenced in a study of cytomegalovirus exposure and HLA in healthy donors. Data came from immunoSEQ multiplex PCR; TCRdb stores just in-frame clones and leaves some out. The data contain roughly 120,000 clones, less than 85% of them singletons. Specimen: PBMCs. The receptors derive from a man younger than 45 in good health and CMV-seropositive. The CDR3 runs from the conserved cysteine through the conserved F or W. The D gene is left open where the match is weak. The listing skips clone size in some rows; elsewhere it reads once, few, many or a size class.

v_call	j_call	clone_size	d_call	cdr3_aa	cdr3_nt
TRBV7-6	TRBJ1-5	.	.	CASSLAAVNQPQHF	TGTGCCAGCAGCTTAGCGGCGGTTAATCAGCCCCAGCATTTT
TRBV7-9	TRBJ1-5	.	TRBD1	CASSSSDRGDQPQHF	TGTGCCAGCAGCTCATCCGACAGGGGAGATCAGCCCCAGCATTTT
TRBV19	TRBJ1-1	.	.	CASSMSRGWTEAFF	TGTGCCAGTAGTATGTCTAGGGGATGGACTGAAGCTTTCTTT
TRBV10-3	TRBJ1-1	.	.	CAISEVRQVNAEAFF	TGTGCCATCAGTGAGGTAAGACAGGTGAACGCTGAAGCTTTCTTT
TRBV27	TRBJ1-1	.	TRBD1	CASSLTVLTGAPVKAFF	TGTGCCAGCAGTTTAACGGTACTTACAGGGGCCCCGGTGAAAGCTTTCTTT
TRBV6-5	TRBJ1-2	.	.	CASSYESPGEGYTF	TGTGCCAGCAGTTACGAGAGTCCAGGGGAGGGCTACACCTTC
TRBV4-3	TRBJ2-1	.	.	CASSQGGAPYNEQFF	TGCGCTAGCAGCCAAGGCGGGGCGCCCTACAATGAGCAGTTCTTC
TRBV7-9	TRBJ1-2	.	.	CASSQGAGRVDGYTF	TGTGCCAGCAGCCAAGGGGCGGGGAGGGTCGATGGCTACACCTTC
TRBV7-3	TRBJ1-6	.	.	CASSSGENSPLHF	TGTGCCAGCAGTTCGGGGGAGAATTCACCCCTCCACTTT
TRBV9	TRBJ2-2	.	.	CASSVDPDRNTGELFF	TGTGCCAGCAGCGTAGACCCAGACAGAAACACCGGGGAGCTGTTTTTT
TRBV9	TRBJ2-1	.	TRBD2	CASSGLLAGYRDEQFF	TGTGCCAGCAGCGGTCTCCTAGCGGGGTACCGGGATGAGCAGTTCTTC
TRBV5-1	TRBJ1-5	few	TRBD1	CASSLGQDGQPQHF	TGCGCCAGCAGCTTAGGACAGGATGGCCAGCCCCAGCATTTT
TRBV6-1	TRBJ1-5	once	.	CASSEAVWGDQPQHF	TGTGCCAGCAGTGAGGCCGTTTGGGGGGATCAGCCCCAGCATTTT
TRBV13	TRBJ2-2	.	.	CASSSGRGRTGELFF	TGTGCCAGCAGCTCCGGCAGGGGGAGGACCGGGGAGCTGTTTTTT
TRBV6-1	TRBJ1-5	few	.	CASSEGRLRFDQPQHF	TGTGCCAGCAGTGAAGGAAGGCTGAGGTTTGATCAGCCCCAGCATTTT
TRBV7-2	TRBJ1-1	few	.	CASSLVPAGRGEAFF	TGTGCCAGCAGCTTAGTACCGGCGGGCCGCGGGGAAGCTTTCTTT
TRBV7-2	TRBJ2-6	few	.	CASSLVATSGANVLTF	TGTGCCAGCAGCTTAGTGGCCACCTCTGGGGCCAACGTCCTGACTTTC
TRBV5-4	TRBJ1-3	.	.	CASSIGQRNSGNTIYF	TGTGCCAGCAGCATAGGACAGCGAAACTCTGGAAACACCATATATTTT
TRBV4-1	TRBJ2-5	.	TRBD2	CASSQGTGGGETQYF	TGCGCCAGCAGCCAAGGCACGGGAGGTGGGGAGACCCAGTACTTC
TRBV5-8	TRBJ2-1	.	TRBD1	CASSGGQGAYNEQFF	TGTGCCAGCAGCGGGGGACAGGGGGCCTACAATGAGCAGTTCTTC
TRBV2	TRBJ2-7	.	.	CASSAHRDSYEQYF	TGTGCCAGCAGTGCCCACAGGGATTCCTACGAGCAGTACTTC
TRBV27	TRBJ1-5	.	TRBD1	CASSQQGRQPQHF	TGTGCCAGCAGTCAACAGGGGAGGCAGCCCCAGCATTTT
TRBV6-1	TRBJ1-2	.	TRBD1	CASGLTTGLNYGYTF	TGTGCCAGCGGCTTAACGACAGGGTTAAACTATGGCTACACCTTC
TRBV27	TRBJ2-2	.	.	CASSSGVGTGELFF	TGTGCCAGCAGTTCCGGGGTTGGCACCGGGGAGCTGTTTTTT
TRBV11-1	TRBJ1-2	.	TRBD1	CASSLDDRGRNGYTF	TGTGCCAGCAGCTTAGACGACAGGGGAAGGAATGGCTACACCTTC
TRBV13	TRBJ2-2	once	.	CASSLFGGPGELFF	TGTGCCAGCAGCTTATTCGGGGGGCCAGGGGAGCTGTTTTTT